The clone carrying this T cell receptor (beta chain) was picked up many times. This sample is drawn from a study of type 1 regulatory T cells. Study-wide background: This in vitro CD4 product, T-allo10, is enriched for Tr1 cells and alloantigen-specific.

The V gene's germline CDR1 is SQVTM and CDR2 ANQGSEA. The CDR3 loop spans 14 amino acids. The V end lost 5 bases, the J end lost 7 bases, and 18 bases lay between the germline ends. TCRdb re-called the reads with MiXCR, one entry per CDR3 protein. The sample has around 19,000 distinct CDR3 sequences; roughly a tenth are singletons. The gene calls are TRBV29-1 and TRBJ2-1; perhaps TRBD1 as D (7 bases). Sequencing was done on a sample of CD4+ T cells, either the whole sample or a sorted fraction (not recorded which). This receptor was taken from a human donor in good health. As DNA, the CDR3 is TGCAGCGTTATAAGGCGGGACAGCTTTAATGAGCAGTTCTTC. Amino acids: CSVIRRDSFNEQFF.